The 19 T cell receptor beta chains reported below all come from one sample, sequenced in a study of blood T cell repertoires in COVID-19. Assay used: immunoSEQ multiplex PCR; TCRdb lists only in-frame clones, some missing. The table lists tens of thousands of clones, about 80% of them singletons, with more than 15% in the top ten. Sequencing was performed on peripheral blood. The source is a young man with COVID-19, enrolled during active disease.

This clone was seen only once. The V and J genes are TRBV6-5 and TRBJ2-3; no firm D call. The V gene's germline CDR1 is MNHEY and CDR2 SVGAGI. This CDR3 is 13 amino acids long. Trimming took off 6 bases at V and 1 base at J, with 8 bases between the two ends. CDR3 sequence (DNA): TGTGCCAGCAGATCTATAGGCACAGATACGCAGTATTTT. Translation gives CASRSIGTDTQYF.

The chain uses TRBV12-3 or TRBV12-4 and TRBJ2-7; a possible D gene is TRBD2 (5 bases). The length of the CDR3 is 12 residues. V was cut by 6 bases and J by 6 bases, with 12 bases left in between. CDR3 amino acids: CASSLPGFEQYF. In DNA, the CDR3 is TGTGCCAGCAGCCTACCGGGATTCGAGCAGTACTTC.

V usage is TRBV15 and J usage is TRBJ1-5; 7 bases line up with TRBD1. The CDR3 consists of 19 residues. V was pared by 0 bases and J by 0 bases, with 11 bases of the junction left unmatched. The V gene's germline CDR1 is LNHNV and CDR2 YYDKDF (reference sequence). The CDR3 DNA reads TGTGCCACCAGCAGAGATCTATCGTTGGGACAGTTTAGCAATCAGCCCCAGCATTTT. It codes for CATSRDLSLGQFSNQPQHF.

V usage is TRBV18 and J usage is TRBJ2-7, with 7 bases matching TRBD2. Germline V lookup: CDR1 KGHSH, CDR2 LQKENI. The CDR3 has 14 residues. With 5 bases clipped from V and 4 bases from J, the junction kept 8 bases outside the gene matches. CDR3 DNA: TGTGCCAGCTCAGAGGCTAGCGGCCCTTACGAGCAGTACTTC. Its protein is CASSEASGPYEQYF.

The CDR3 nucleotides are TGTGCCAGCGGCCCAGATACGCAGTATTTT. As protein: CASGPDTQYF. The gene calls are TRBV9 and TRBJ2-3; no clear D gene. CDR1 and CDR2 from the germline V gene are SGDLS and YYNGEE. The CDR3 is made up of 10 amino acids. Trimming removed 7 bases from V and 4 bases from J, with 4 bases in between.

Written as DNA, the CDR3 is TGTGCCTGGAGTGTGGGGACTAGCGGGGACGCGGATACGCAGTATTTT. Its protein is CAWSVGTSGDADTQYF. The chain joins TRBV30 to TRBJ2-3, with TRBD2 matching over 13 bases. CDR3 length: 16 amino acids. In germline, CDR1 is GTSNPN, CDR2 SVGIG (reference sequence). V was pared by 0 bases and J by 6 bases, with 6 bases of the junction left unmatched. Drawing the rest from reference TRBV30 and TRBJ2-3, the complete variable domain is SQTIHQWPATLVQPVGSPLSLECTVEGTSNPNLYWYRQAAGRGLQLLFYSVGIGQISSEVPQNLSASRPQDRQFILSSKKLLLSDSGFYLCAWSVGTSGDADTQYFGPGTRLTVL.

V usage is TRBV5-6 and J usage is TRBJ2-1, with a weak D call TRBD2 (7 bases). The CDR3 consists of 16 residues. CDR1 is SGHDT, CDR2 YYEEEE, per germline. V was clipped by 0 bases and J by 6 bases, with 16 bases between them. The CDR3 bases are TGTGCCAGCAGCTTGGTCAGGGGCAGCGGGGCCAATGAGCAGTTCTTC. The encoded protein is CASSLVRGSGANEQFF.

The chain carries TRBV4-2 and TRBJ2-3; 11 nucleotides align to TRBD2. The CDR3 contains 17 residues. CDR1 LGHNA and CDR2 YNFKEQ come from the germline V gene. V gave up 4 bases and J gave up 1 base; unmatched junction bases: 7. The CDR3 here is CASSRNSGGDGTDTQYF. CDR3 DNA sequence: TGTGCCAGCAGCCGCAATAGCGGGGGGGATGGCACAGATACGCAGTATTTT.

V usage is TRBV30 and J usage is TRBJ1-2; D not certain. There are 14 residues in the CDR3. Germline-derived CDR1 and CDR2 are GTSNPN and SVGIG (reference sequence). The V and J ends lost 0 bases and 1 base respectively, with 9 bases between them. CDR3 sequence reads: CAWSVSRLNYGYTF. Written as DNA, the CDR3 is TGTGCCTGGAGTGTCAGCCGACTTAACTATGGCTACACCTTC. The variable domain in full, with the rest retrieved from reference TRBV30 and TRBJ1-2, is SQTIHQWPATLVQPVGSPLSLECTVEGTSNPNLYWYRQAAGRGLQLLFYSVGIGQISSEVPQNLSASRPQDRQFILSSKKLLLSDSGFYLCAWSVSRLNYGYTFGSGTRLTVV.

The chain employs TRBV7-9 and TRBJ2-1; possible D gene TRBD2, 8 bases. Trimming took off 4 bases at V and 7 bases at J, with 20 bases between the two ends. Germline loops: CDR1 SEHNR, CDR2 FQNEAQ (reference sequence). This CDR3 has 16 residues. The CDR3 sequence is CASSSRDSGRGNEQFF. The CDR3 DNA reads TGTGCCAGCAGCTCTCGGGACAGCGGGAGAGGAAATGAGCAGTTCTTC. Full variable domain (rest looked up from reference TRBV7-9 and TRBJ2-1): DTGVSQNPRHKITKRGQNVTFRCDPISEHNRLYWYRQTLGQGPEFLTYFQNEAQLEKSRLLSDRFSAERPKGSFSTLEIQRTEQGDSAMYLCASSSRDSGRGNEQFFGPGTRLTVL.

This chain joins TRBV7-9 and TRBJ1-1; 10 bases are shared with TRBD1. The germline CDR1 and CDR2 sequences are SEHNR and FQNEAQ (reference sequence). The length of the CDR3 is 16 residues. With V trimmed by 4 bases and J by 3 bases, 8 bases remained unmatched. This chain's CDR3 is CASSSSGTGEDTEAFF. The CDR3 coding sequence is TGTGCCAGCAGCTCCTCCGGGACAGGGGAGGACACTGAAGCTTTCTTT.

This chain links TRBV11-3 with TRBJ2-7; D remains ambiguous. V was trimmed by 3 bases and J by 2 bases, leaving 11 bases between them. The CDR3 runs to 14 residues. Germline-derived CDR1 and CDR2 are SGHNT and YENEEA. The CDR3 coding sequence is TGTGCCAGCAGCTTGCATCGGGTCGCCTACGAGCAGTACTTC. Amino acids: CASSLHRVAYEQYF.

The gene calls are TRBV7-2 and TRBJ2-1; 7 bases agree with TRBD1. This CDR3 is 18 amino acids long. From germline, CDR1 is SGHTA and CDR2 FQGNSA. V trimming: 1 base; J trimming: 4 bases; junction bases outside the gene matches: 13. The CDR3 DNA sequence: TGTGCCAGCAGCTTAGTAGGGCGCCGGGACAGAGAATACAATGAGCAGTTCTTC. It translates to CASSLVGRRDREYNEQFF.

The CDR3 is CASSVLAASTDTQYF. The DNA for the CDR3 is TGTGCCAGCAGTGTCCTAGCGGCTAGCACAGATACGCAGTATTTT. The chain links TRBV28 to TRBJ2-3; 7 bases align to TRBD2. Germline assignment: CDR1 MDHEN and CDR2 SYDVKM. This CDR3 has 15 residues. The J segment lost 0 bases and the V segment lost 5 bases, leaving 5 bases of the junction unmatched.

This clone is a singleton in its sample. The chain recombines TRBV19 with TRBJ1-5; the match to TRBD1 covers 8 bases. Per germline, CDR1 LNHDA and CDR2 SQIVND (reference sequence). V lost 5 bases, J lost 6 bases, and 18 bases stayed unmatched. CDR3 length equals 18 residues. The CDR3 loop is CASSLRTGSSLTFQPQHF. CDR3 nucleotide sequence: TGTGCCAGTAGTCTACGGACAGGGTCATCCCTAACGTTTCAGCCCCAGCATTTT.

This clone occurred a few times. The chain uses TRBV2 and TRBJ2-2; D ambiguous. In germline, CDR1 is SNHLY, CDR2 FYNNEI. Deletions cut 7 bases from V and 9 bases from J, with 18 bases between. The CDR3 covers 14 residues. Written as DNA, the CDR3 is TGTGCCAGCAAATTCGGGTTACTATTACGGGAGCTGTTTTTT. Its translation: CASKFGLLLRELFF.

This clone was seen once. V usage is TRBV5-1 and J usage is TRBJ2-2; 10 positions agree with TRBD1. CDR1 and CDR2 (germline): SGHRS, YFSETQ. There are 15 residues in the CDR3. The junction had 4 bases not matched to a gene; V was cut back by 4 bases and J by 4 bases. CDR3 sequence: CASSGTGVVTGELFF. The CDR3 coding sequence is TGCGCCAGCAGCGGGACAGGGGTCGTCACCGGGGAGCTGTTTTTT.

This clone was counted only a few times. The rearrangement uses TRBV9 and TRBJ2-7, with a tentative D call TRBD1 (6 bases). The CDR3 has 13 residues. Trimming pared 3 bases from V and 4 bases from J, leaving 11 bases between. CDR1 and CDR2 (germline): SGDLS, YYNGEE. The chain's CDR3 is CASSGGQPYEQYF. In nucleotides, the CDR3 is TGTGCCAGCAGCGGTGGACAGCCTTACGAGCAGTACTTC.

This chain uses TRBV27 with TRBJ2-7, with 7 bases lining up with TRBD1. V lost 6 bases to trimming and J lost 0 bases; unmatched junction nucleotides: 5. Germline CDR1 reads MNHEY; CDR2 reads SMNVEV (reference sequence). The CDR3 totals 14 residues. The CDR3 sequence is CASSHRGYSYEQYF. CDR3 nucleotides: TGTGCCAGCAGCCACAGGGGTTACTCCTACGAGCAGTACTTC.